This section outlines one T cell receptor (beta chain) sequence together with its context. Enrolled through a virtual design, the participants were between about 18 and 100 years of age and came from 24 US areas. Participant-reported clinical history was the basis for cohort assignment. The data stem from a study of blood T cell repertoires in COVID-19. CDR1 and CDR2 (germline): LNHDA, SQIVND (reference sequence). The CDR3 has 15 amino acids. Trimming removed 3 bases from V and 5 bases from J; junction bases left unmatched: 3. In the original workflow: Cell counts per sample came from amplifying reference gene primers. Clones were read by immunoSEQ multiplex PCR, and TCRdb kept only the in-frame ones, dropping some. V and J calls and clone size are as listed in that table; D and trimming were resolved from the DNA. Of approximately 150,000 clones in the sample, approximately 84% are singletons; the top ten hold around 3.7%.

The receptor's source is a woman aged 45-60 years with acute COVID-19. J is TRBJ1-5 and V is TRBV19; TRBD1 matches 11 bases. Sequencing was performed on PBMCs or T cells enriched from blood (not recorded which). The CDR3 nucleotides are TGTGCCAGTAGTATGGGGACAGGGGGATATCAGCCCCAGCATTTT. As protein: CASSMGTGGYQPQHF. Full variable domain (remainder filled in from reference TRBV19 and TRBJ1-5): DGGITQSPKYLFRKEGQNVTLSCEQNLNHDAMYWYRQDPGQGLRLIYYSQIVNDFQKGDIAEGYSVSREKKESFPLTVTSAQKNPTAFYLCASSMGTGGYQPQHFGDGTRLSIL.